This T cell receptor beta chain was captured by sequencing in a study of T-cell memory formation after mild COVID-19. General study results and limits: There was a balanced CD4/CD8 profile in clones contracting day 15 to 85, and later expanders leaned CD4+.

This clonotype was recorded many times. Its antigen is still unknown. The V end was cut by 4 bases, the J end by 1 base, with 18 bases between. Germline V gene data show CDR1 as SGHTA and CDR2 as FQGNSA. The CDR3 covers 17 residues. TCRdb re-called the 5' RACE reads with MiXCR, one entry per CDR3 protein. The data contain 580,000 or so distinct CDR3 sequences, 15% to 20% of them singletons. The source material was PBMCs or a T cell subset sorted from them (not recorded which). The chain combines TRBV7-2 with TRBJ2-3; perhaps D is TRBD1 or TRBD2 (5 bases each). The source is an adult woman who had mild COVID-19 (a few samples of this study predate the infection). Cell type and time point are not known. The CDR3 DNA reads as TGTGCCAGCAGCTACCTTTCGGGACCAAGGGGCACAGATACGCAGTATTTT. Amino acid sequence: CASSYLSGPRGTDTQYF.